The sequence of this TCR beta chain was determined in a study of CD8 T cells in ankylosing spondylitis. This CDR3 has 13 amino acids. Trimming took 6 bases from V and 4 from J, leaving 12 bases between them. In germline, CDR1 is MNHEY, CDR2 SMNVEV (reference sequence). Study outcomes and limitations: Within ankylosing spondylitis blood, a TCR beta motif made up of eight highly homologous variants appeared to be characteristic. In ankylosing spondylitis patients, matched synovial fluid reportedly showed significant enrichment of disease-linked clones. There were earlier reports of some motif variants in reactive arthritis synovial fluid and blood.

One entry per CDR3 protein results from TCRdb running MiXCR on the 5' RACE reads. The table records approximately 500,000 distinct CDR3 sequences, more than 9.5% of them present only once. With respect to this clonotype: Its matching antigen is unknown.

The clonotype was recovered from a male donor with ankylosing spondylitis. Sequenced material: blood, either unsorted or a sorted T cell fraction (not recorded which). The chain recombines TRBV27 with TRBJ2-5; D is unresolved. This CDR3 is CASRGTSRETQYF. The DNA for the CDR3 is TGTGCCAGCAGGGGTACCTCTAGAGAGACCCAGTACTTC.